This is a list of T cell receptor beta chains from one sample in a study of cytomegalovirus exposure and HLA in healthy donors. Profiled with immunoSEQ multiplex PCR; TCRdb holds only in-frame clones, not every one. Of some 190,000 clones listed, roughly 77% are singletons. Sample: PBMCs. The receptors stem from a woman aged 25 to 39 in good health and CMV-seropositive. Each CDR3 is given with its conserved first and last residue. The order of the fields is J gene, D gene, clone size, V gene, CDR3 protein, CDR3 DNA. D genes are given only for firm matches. Clone size is stated in some rows and not others, as once, few, many or a class when expanded.

TRBJ2-1 TRBD2 - TRBV11-3 CASSLGARGAGAIEQFF TGTGCCAGCAGCTTAGGGGCCCGGGGAGCGGGGGCAATTGAGCAGTTCTTC
TRBJ1-3 - - TRBV7-9 CAHNQGPGNTIYF TGTGCCCACAACCAGGGGCCTGGAAACACCATATATTTT
TRBJ1-5 - - TRBV28 CASSLEGTNSNQPQHF TGTGCCAGCAGTTTAGAGGGCACAAATAGCAATCAGCCCCAGCATTTT
TRBJ1-3 - few TRBV7-2 CASSLSSTSSGNTIYF TGTGCCAGCTCACTTAGCTCTACGAGCTCTGGAAACACCATATATTTT
TRBJ1-1 - - TRBV10-3 CATQIRGNARANTEAFF TGTGCCACGCAAATAAGGGGCAATGCCAGGGCGAACACTGAAGCTTTCTTT
TRBJ2-7 TRBD1 - TRBV4-3 CASSHLQGPYEQYF TGCGCCAGCAGCCACCTACAGGGGCCCTACGAGCAGTACTTC
TRBJ1-5 - - TRBV4-1 CASSQEGGNSNQPQHF TGCGCCAGCAGCCAAGAGGGAGGAAATAGCAATCAGCCCCAGCATTTT
TRBJ1-2 TRBD1 - TRBV28 CASRRTGSHYGYTF TGTGCCAGCAGACGGACAGGGTCACACTATGGCTACACCTTC
TRBJ2-7 - - TRBV7-8 CASSSRGSYEQYF TGTGCCAGCAGCTCACGGGGCTCCTACGAGCAGTACTTC
TRBJ1-4 - few TRBV7-3 CASSLTPATNEKLFF TGTGCCAGCAGCTTAACCCCAGCAACTAATGAAAAACTGTTTTTT
TRBJ2-1 TRBD1 - TRBV30 CAQRTGSSYNEQFF TGTGCCCAAAGGACAGGGTCTTCCTACAATGAGCAGTTCTTC
TRBJ2-5 TRBD2 - TRBV10-3 CAIRPGLQETQYF TGTGCCATCAGACCGGGACTACAAGAGACCCAGTACTTC
TRBJ2-6 - - TRBV29-1 CSVEGGTGANVLTF TGCAGCGTTGAAGGCGGAACTGGGGCCAACGTCCTGACTTTC
TRBJ2-2 TRBD2 - TRBV28 CASSPVLGGSTGELFF TGTGCCAGCAGCCCGGTATTGGGGGGGAGTACCGGGGAGCTGTTTTTT
TRBJ2-7 TRBD1 - TRBV11-2 CASSLVMGTGLNEQYF TGTGCCAGCAGCTTAGTAATGGGGACAGGACTTAACGAGCAGTACTTC
TRBJ2-3 TRBD2 - TRBV7-2 CASRESGASGGTSTDTQYF TGTGCCAGCAGGGAGAGTGGGGCTAGCGGGGGAACTAGCACAGATACGCAGTATTTT
TRBJ2-2 TRBD1 - TRBV30 CALGQSNTGELFF TGTGCCTTGGGACAGTCGAACACCGGGGAGCTGTTTTTT
TRBJ2-5 TRBD1 - TRBV9 CASSPRQGDETQYF TGTGCCAGCAGCCCCCGACAGGGAGACGAGACCCAGTACTTC
TRBJ2-5 TRBD2 - TRBV5-1 CASSQLAGAGETQYF TGCGCCAGCAGCCAACTAGCGGGGGCGGGAGAGACCCAGTACTTC
TRBJ2-1 - - TRBV10-1 CASSERGGGPYNEQFF TGCGCCAGCAGTGAGAGGGGGGGCGGACCCTACAATGAGCAGTTCTTC
TRBJ1-4 - - TRBV4-3 CASSQGEGRREKLFF TGCGCCAGCAGCCAAGGGGAGGGGAGGCGTGAAAAACTGTTTTTT
TRBJ2-7 - - TRBV14 CASSHTAYEQYF TGTGCCAGCAGCCACACCGCCTACGAGCAGTACTTC